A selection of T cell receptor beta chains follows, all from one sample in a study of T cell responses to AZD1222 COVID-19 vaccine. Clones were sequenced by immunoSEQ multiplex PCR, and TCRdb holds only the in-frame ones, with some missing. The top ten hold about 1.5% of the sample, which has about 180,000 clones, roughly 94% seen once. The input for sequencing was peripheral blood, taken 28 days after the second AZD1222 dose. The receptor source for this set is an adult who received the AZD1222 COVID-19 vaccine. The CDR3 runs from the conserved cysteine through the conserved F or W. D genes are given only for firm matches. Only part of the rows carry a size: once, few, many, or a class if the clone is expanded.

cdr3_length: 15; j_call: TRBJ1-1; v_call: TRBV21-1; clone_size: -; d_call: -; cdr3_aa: CASSTQQPPRTEAFF; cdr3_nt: TGTGCCAGCAGCACCCAACAGCCACCGAGGACTGAAGCTTTCTTT
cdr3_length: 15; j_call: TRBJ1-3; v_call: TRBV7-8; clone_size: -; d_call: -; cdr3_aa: CASREAGFSGNTIYF; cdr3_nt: TGTGCCAGCAGGGAAGCAGGATTCTCTGGAAACACCATATATTTT
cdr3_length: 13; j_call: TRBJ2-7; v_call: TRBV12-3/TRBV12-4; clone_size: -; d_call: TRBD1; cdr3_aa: CASSPTGGSEQYF; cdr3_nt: TGTGCCAGCAGTCCGACAGGGGGCTCCGAGCAGTACTTC
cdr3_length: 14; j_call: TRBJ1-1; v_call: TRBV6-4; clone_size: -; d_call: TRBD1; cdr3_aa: CASTKGQGNTEAFF; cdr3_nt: TGTGCCAGCACGAAGGGACAGGGGAACACTGAAGCTTTCTTT
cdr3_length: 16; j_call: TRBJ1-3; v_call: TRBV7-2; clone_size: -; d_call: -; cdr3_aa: CASSLVTQSSGNTIYF; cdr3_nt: TGTGCCAGCAGCTTGGTGACACAATCCTCTGGAAACACCATATATTTT
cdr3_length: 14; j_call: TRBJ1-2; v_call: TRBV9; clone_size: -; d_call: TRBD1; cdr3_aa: CASSQKDRGIGYTF; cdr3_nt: TGTGCCAGCAGCCAAAAAGACAGGGGAATTGGCTACACCTTC
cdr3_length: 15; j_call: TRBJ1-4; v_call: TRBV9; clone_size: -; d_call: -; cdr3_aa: CASSVGHTTNEKLFF; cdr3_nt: TGTGCCAGCAGCGTAGGACACACAACTAATGAAAAACTGTTTTTT
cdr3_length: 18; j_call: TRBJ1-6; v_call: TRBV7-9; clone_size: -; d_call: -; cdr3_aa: CASRDQRGIRLDNSPLHF; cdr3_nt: TGTGCCAGCAGAGACCAGCGGGGAATAAGGTTGGATAATTCACCCCTCCACTTT
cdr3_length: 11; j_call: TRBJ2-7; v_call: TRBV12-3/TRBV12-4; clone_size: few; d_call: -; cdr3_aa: CASSPRYEQYF; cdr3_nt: TGTGCCAGCAGTCCCCGCTACGAGCAGTACTTC
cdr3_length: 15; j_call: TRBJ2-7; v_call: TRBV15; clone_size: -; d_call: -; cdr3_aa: CATSDLGAFGYEQYF; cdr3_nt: TGTGCCACCAGCGATTTAGGGGCCTTCGGGTACGAGCAGTACTTC
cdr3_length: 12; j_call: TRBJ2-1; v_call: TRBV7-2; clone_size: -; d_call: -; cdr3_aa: CASSLVGLEQFF; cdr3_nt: TGTGCCAGCAGCTTAGTGGGCCTTGAGCAGTTCTTC
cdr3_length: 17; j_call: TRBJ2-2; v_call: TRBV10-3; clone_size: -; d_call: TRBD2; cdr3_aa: CAISESLSGGNTGELFF; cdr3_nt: TGTGCCATCAGTGAGTCCCTTAGCGGGGGAAACACCGGGGAGCTGTTTTTT
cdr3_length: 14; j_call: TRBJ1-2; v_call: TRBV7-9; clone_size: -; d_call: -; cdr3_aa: CASSLTGLSYGYTF; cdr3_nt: TGTGCCAGCAGCCTAACGGGGTTATCCTATGGCTACACCTTC
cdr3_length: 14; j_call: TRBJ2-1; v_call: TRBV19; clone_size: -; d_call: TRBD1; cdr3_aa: CASSPGTGFNEQFF; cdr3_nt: TGTGCCAGTAGTCCCGGGACAGGGTTCAATGAGCAGTTCTTC
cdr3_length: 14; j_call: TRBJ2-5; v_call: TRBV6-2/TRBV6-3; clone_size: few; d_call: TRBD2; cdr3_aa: CASSPGLVPETQYF; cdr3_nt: TGTGCCAGCAGTCCGGGACTAGTACCAGAGACCCAGTACTTC
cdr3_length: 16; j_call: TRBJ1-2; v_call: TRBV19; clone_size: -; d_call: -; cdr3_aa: CASSIVPGPGGDGYTF; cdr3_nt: TGTGCCAGTAGTATAGTCCCAGGGCCAGGAGGGGATGGCTACACCTTC
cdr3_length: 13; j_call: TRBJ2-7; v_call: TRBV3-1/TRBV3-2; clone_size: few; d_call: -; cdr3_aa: CASSQTDGYEQYF; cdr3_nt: TGTGCCAGCAGCCAAACGGACGGCTACGAGCAGTACTTC
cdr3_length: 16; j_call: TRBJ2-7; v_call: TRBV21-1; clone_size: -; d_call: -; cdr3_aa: CASSKVRTGGLDEQYF; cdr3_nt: TGTGCCAGCAGCAAAGTACGGACAGGGGGCTTGGACGAGCAGTACTTC
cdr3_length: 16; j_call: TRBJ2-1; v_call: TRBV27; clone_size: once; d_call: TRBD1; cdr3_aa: CASRNLQGFTYNEQFF; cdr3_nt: TGTGCCAGCAGAAACCTACAGGGGTTCACCTACAATGAGCAGTTCTTC
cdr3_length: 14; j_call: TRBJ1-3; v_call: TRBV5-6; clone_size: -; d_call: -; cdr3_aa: CASSLAGVGNTIYF; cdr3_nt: TGTGCCAGCAGCTTAGCAGGGGTCGGAAACACCATATATTTT
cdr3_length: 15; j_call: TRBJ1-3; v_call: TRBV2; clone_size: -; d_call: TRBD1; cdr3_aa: CASSEAGTGGNTIYF; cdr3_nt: TGTGCCAGCAGTGAAGCGGGGACAGGGGGAAACACCATATATTTT
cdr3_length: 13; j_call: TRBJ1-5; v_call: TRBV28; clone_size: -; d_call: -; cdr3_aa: CASRRGVNQPQHF; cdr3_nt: TGTGCCAGCAGGAGGGGGGTCAATCAGCCCCAGCATTTT
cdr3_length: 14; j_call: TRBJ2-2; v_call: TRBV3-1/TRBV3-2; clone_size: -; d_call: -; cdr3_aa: CASSQVRGPGELFF; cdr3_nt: TGTGCCAGCAGCCAAGTTAGGGGTCCCGGGGAGCTGTTTTTT
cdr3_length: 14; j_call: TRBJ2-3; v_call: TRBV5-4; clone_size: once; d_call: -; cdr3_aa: CASSLGRTTDTQYF; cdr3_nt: TGTGCCAGCAGCCTTGGGAGGACCACAGATACGCAGTATTTT
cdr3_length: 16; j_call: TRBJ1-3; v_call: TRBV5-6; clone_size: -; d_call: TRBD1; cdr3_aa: CASSSGTGYSGNTIYF; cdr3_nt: TGTGCCAGCAGCTCGGGGACAGGGTACTCTGGAAACACCATATATTTT
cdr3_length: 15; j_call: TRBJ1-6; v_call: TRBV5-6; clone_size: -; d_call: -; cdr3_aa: CASSTAGLYNSPLHF; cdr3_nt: TGTGCCAGCAGCACCGCGGGGCTATATAATTCACCCCTCCACTTT
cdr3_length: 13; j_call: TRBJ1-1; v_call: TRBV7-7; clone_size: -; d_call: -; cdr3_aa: CASSLTSNTEAFF; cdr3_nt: TGTGCCAGCAGCTTAACCTCCAACACTGAAGCTTTCTTT
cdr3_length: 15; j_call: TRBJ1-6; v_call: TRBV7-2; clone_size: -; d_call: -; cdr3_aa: CASSLWQGLNSPLHF; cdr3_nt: TGTGCCAGCAGCTTATGGCAGGGGCTTAATTCACCCCTCCACTTT
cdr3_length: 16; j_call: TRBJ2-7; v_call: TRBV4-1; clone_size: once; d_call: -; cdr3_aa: CASSQYVRQGTYEQYF; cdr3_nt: TGCGCCAGCAGCCAATACGTTCGGCAGGGGACCTACGAGCAGTACTTC
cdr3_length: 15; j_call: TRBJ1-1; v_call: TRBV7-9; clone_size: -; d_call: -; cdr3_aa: CASSLGSGKDTEAFF; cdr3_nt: TGTGCCAGCAGCTTAGGTTCAGGGAAGGACACTGAAGCTTTCTTT
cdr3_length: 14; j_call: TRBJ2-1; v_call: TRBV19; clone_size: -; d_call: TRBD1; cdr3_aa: CASSTWDRGREQFF; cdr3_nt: TGTGCCAGTAGTACTTGGGACAGGGGACGTGAGCAGTTCTTC
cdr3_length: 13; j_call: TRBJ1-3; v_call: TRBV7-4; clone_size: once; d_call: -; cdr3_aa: CASSLRQSSSIYF; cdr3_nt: TGTGCCAGCAGCTTACGGCAAAGTAGTTCCATATATTTT
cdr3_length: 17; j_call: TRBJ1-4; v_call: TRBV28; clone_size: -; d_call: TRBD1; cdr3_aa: CASSFLIMSGTDEKLFF; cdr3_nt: TGTGCCAGCAGTTTCCTAATCATGTCTGGGACAGATGAAAAACTGTTTTTT
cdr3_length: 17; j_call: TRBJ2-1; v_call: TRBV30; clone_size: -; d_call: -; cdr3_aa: CAWSDNPVAGVYNEQFF; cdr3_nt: TGTGCCTGGAGTGACAACCCCGTGGCAGGGGTTTACAATGAGCAGTTCTTC
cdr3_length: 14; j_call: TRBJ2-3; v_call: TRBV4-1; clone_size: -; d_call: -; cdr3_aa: CASSQARDRDTQYF; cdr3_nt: TGCGCCAGCAGCCAAGCACGCGACAGAGATACGCAGTATTTT
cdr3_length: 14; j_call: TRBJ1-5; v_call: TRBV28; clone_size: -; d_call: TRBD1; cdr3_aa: CASSLTGGNQPQHF; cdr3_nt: TGTGCCAGCAGTTTAACAGGGGGTAATCAGCCCCAGCATTTT
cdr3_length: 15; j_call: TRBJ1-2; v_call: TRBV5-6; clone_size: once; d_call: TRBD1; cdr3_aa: CASSTDRGLIGGYTF; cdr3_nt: TGTGCCAGCAGCACGGACAGGGGGCTTATCGGTGGCTACACCTTC
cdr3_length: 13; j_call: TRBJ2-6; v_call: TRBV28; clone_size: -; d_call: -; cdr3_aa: CAIEPSGANVLTF; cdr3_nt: TGTGCCATCGAACCATCTGGGGCCAACGTCCTGACTTTC
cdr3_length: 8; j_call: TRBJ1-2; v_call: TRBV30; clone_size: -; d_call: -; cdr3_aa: CGGDGYTF; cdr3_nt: TGTGGGGGTGATGGCTACACCTTC
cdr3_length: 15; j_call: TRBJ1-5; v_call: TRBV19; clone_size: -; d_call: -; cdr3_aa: CASSIGVGVNQPQHF; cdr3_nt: TGTGCCAGTAGTATAGGGGTAGGGGTCAATCAGCCCCAGCATTTT
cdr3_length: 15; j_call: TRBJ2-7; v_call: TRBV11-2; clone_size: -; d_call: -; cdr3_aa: CASSSGPGKSYEQYF; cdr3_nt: TGTGCCAGCAGCTCCGGTCCTGGGAAGAGCTACGAGCAGTACTTC
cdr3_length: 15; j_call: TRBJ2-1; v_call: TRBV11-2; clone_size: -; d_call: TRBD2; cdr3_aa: CASSLPGLASNEQFF; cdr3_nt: TGTGCCAGCAGCTTACCAGGACTAGCTTCCAATGAGCAGTTCTTC
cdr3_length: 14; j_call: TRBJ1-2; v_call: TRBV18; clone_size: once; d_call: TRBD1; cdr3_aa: CASSLTDRDYGYTF; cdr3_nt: TGTGCCAGCTCACTAACCGACAGGGACTATGGCTACACCTTC
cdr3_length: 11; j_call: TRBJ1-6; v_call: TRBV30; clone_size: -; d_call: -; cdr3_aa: CAWSSGPSLHF; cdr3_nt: TGTGCCTGGAGTTCTGGGCCTTCCCTCCACTTT
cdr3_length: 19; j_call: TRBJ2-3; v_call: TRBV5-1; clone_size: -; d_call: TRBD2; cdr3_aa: CASSLKTSGGALSTDTQYF; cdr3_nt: TGCGCCAGCAGCTTGAAGACTAGCGGGGGTGCCCTAAGCACAGATACGCAGTATTTT
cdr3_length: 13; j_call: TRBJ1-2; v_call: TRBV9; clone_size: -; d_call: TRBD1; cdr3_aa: CASSPTGGYGYTF; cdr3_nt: TGTGCCAGCAGCCCGACAGGGGGATATGGCTACACCTTC
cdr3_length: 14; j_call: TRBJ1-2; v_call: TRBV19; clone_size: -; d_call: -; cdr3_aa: CASSIEAGPYGYTF; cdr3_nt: TGTGCCAGTAGTATTGAAGCCGGACCCTATGGCTACACCTTC
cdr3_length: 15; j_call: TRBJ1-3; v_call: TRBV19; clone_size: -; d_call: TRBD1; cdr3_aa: CASSTDRDRVDTIYF; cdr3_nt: TGTGCCAGTAGTACTGACCGGGACAGGGTGGACACCATATATTTT
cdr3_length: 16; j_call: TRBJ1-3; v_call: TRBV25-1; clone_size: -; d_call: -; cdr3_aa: CASSESWIAGRPTIYF; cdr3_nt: TGTGCCAGCAGTGAATCGTGGATCGCAGGTCGTCCCACCATATATTTT
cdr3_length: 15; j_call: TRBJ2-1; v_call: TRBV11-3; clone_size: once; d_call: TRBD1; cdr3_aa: CASSSDRESYNEQFF; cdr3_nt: TGTGCCAGCAGCTCCGACAGGGAGTCCTACAATGAGCAGTTCTTC
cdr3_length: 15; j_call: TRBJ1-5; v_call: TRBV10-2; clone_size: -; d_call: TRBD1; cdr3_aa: CASTDRGSVNQPQHF; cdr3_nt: TGCGCCAGCACGGACAGGGGCTCGGTCAATCAGCCCCAGCATTTT
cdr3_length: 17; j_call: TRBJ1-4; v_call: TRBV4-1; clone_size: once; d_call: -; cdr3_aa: CASSQDSNSARGRKLFF; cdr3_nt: TGCGCCAGCAGCCAAGATTCCAATTCGGCTCGAGGGAGAAAACTGTTTTTT
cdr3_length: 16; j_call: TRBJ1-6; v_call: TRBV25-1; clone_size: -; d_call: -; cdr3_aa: CASSPPRQGPNSPLHF; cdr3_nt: TGTGCCAGCAGCCCCCCGCGGCAGGGGCCGAATTCACCCCTCCACTTT